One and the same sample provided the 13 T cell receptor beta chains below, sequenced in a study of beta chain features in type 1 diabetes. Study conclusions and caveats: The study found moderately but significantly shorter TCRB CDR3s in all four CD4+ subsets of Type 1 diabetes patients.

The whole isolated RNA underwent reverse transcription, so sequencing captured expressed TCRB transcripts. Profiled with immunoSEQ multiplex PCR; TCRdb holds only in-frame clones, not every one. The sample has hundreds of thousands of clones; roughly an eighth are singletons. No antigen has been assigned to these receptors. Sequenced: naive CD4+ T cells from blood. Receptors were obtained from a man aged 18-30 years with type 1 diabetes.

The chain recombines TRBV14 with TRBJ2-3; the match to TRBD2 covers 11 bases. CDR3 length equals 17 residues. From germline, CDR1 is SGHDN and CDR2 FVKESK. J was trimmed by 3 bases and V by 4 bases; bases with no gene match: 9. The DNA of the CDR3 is TGTGCCAGCAGCCCCCTTGGGACTAGCGGTCCTACAGATACGCAGTATTTT. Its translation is CASSPLGTSGPTDTQYF.

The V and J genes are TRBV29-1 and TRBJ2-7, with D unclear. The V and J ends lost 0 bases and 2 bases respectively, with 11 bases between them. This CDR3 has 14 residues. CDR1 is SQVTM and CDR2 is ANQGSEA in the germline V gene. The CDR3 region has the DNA TGCAGCGTTGAAGAGGTAATAGGAACCTACGAGCAGTACTTC. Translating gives CSVEEVIGTYEQYF.

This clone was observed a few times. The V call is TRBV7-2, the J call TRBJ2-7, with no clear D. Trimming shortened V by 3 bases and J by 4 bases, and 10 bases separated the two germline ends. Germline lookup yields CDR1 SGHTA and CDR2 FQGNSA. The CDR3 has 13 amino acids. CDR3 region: CASSFDPFYEQYF. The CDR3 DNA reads TGTGCCAGCAGCTTTGACCCTTTTTACGAGCAGTACTTC.

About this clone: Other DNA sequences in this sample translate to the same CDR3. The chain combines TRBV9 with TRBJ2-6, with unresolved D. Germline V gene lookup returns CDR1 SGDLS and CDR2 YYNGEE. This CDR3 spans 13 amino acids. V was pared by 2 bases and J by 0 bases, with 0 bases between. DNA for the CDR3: TGTGCCAGCAGCGTCTCTGGGGCCAACGTCCTGACTTTC. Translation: CASSVSGANVLTF.

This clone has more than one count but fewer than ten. The CDR3 here is CASSSPWGEDTEAFF. Here the CDR3 DNA reads TGTGCCAGCAGTTCCCCTTGGGGGGAGGACACTGAAGCTTTCTTT. This sequence joins TRBV28 and TRBJ1-1; possibly TRBD1 for D (5 bases). Trimming stripped 4 bases from V and 3 bases from J, with 15 bases between. This CDR3 is built from 15 residues. The germline CDR1 and CDR2 sequences are MDHEN and SYDVKM.

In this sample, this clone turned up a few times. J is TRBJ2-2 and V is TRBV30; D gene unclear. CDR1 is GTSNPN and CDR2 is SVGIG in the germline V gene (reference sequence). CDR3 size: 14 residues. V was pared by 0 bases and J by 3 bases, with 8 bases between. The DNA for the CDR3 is TGTGCCTGGAGTGTCAACACAGACACCGGGGAGCTGTTTTTT. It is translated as CAWSVNTDTGELFF.

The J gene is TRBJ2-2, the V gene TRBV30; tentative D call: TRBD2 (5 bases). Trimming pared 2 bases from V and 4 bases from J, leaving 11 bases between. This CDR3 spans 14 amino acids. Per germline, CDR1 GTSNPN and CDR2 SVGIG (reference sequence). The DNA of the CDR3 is TGTGCCTGGAGTACCGTGGCGGGCACCGGGGAGCTGTTTTTT. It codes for CAWSTVAGTGELFF.

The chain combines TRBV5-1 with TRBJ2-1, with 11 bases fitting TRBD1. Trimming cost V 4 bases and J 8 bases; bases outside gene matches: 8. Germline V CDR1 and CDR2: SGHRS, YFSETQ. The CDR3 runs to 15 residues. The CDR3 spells CASSTRTGGIYEQFF. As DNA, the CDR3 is TGCGCCAGCAGCACAAGGACAGGGGGCATCTATGAGCAGTTCTTC.

The DNA for the CDR3 is TGTGCCAGTATCCCCGGACAGGGTGTCCTTGAAGCTTTCTTT. This encodes CASIPGQGVLEAFF. This chain joins TRBV19 and TRBJ1-1, with TRBD1 identical over 8 bases. Germline trimming cut 7 bases from V and 7 bases from J; bases unmatched to any gene: 11. The CDR3 spans 14 residues. Germline V gives CDR1 LNHDA, CDR2 SQIVND (reference sequence).

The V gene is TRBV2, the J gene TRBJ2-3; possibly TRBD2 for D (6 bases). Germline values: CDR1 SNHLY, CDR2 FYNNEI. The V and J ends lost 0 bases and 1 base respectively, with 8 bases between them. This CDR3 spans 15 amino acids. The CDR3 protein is CASSEAGGGTDTQYF. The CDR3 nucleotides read TGTGCCAGCAGTGAAGCGGGAGGTGGCACAGATACGCAGTATTTT.

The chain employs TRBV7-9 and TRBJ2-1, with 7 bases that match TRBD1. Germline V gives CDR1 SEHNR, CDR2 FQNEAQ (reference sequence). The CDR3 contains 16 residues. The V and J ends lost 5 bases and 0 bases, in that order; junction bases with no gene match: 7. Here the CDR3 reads CASSPYRGSSYNEQFF. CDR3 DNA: TGTGCCAGCAGCCCCTACAGGGGAAGCTCCTACAATGAGCAGTTCTTC.

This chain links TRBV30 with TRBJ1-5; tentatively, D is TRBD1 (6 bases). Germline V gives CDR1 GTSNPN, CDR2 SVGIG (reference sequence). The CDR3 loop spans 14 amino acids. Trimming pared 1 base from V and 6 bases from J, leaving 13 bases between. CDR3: CAWSEQGVGQPQHF. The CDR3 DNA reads TGTGCCTGGAGTGAACAGGGAGTGGGTCAGCCCCAGCATTTT.

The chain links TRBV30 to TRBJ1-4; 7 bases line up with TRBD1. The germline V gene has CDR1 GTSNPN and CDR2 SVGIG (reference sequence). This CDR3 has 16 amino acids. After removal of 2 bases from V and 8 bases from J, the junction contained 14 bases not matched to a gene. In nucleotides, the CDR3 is TGTGCCTGGAGTTCCCCGGGGGGACAGCGGGACGAAAAACTGTTTTTT. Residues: CAWSSPGGQRDEKLFF. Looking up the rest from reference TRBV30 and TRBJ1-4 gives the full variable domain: SQTIHQWPATLVQPVGSPLSLECTVEGTSNPNLYWYRQAAGRGLQLLFYSVGIGQISSEVPQNLSASRPQDRQFILSSKKLLLSDSGFYLCAWSSPGGQRDEKLFFGSGTQLSVL.